Each of the 24 T cell receptor beta chains below was sequenced from the same sample in a study of T cells after yellow fever vaccination. TCRdb passed the 5' RACE reads through MiXCR, listing each CDR3 protein once. This sample has under 550,000 distinct CDR3 sequences, with 20% to 25% found just once. Sequenced here: PBMCs, sampled approximately 22 days after the first yellow fever vaccination. Source of these receptors: a man between 18 and 29 years old who received the YFV17D yellow fever vaccine.

The rearrangement links TRBV7-2 to TRBJ2-3; 13 bases fit TRBD2. Trimming cost V 5 bases and J 5 bases; bases outside gene matches: 7. Germline V gene data show CDR1 as SGHTA and CDR2 as FQGNSA. This CDR3 region has 16 residues. CDR3 residues: CASSRGLAGAGDTQYF. The CDR3 DNA reads TGTGCCAGCAGCCGCGGACTAGCGGGGGCGGGAGATACGCAGTATTTT.

This clonotype was observed a few times. The chain recombines TRBV2 with TRBJ2-7; possibly TRBD1 for D (5 bases). The CDR3 has 13 amino acids. Germline lookup yields CDR1 SNHLY and CDR2 FYNNEI. V lost 6 bases, J lost 5 bases, and 14 bases lay in between. As DNA, the CDR3 is TGTGCCAGCAGCTGGCAGGGCGATGACGAGCAGTACTTC. Its translation: CASSWQGDDEQYF.

This clonotype showed up just a few times. The genes are TRBV6-2 or TRBV6-3 and TRBJ2-4, with D unclear. V lost 0 bases, J lost 1 base, and 13 bases lay in between. This CDR3 has 17 residues. The germline V gene has CDR1 MNHEY and CDR2 SVGEGT. The chain's CDR3 is CASSYSNRMEAKNIQYF. Here the CDR3 DNA reads TGTGCCAGCAGTTACTCGAACCGGATGGAGGCCAAAAACATTCAGTACTTC.

This clonotype was counted only a few times. V is TRBV5-1 and J is TRBJ1-1; D unclear. The V gene lost 0 bases and the J gene lost 9 bases, with 6 bases spanning the gap. Germline values: CDR1 SGHRS, CDR2 YFSETQ. The CDR3 is 11 residues long. The DNA of the CDR3 is TGCGCCAGCAGCTTGGGCGGGAAAGCTTTCTTT. Translating it yields CASSLGGKAFF. The full variable domain, with the rest looked up from reference TRBV5-1 and TRBJ1-1, is KAGVTQTPRYLIKTRGQQVTLSCSPISGHRSVSWYQQTPGQGLQFLFEYFSETQRNKGNFPGRFSGRQFSNSRSEMNVSTLELGDSALYLCASSLGGKAFFGQGTRLTVV.

The gene calls are TRBV6-2 or TRBV6-3 and TRBJ1-1; D remains unclear. From germline, CDR1 is MNHEY and CDR2 SVGEGT. The CDR3 runs 13 residues. V lost 7 bases to trimming and J lost 6 bases, with 15 bases between them. The CDR3 DNA is TGTGCCAGCACCGCGGGGAGTTTTGCTGAAGCTTTCTTT. Amino acid sequence: CASTAGSFAEAFF.

This clonotype has a count of ten or more. The chain recombines TRBV7-2 with TRBJ2-1; perhaps TRBD2 as D (6 bases). The CDR3 runs 13 residues. Germline loops: CDR1 SGHTA, CDR2 FQGNSA. Trimming cost V 1 base and J 6 bases, with 7 bases left between them. In nucleotides, the CDR3 is TGTGCCAGCAGCTTAGGACTAGGCAATGAGCAGTTCTTC. It yields the protein CASSLGLGNEQFF.

The rearrangement joins TRBV5-1 to TRBJ1-2, with unresolved D. CDR1 and CDR2 (germline): SGHRS, YFSETQ. V was shortened by 1 base and J by 4 bases, with 17 bases between the two germline ends. CDR3 size: 16 residues. The CDR3 DNA is TGCGCCAGCAGCTTGTCCCCAGCGAGGCGTTTCTATGGCTACACCTTC. Translation: CASSLSPARRFYGYTF.

In its sample, this clonotype was seen a few times. The chain combines TRBV11-1 with TRBJ2-2; 8 nucleotides align to TRBD1. Germline V CDR1 and CDR2: SGHAT, FQDESV (reference sequence). The CDR3 covers 16 residues. V was clipped by 4 bases and J by 4 bases; unmatched bases: 8. The CDR3 bases are TGTGCCAGCAGCTACCGCAGGGGGCGAAGCACCGGGGAGCTGTTTTTT. Protein product: CASSYRRGRSTGELFF.

This chain joins TRBV20-1 and TRBJ2-2; perhaps TRBD2 as D (6 bases). The CDR3 contains 15 residues. Germline CDR1 and CDR2: DFQATT and SNEGSKA (reference sequence). Trimming took off 2 bases at V and 3 bases at J, with 13 bases between the two ends. Here the CDR3 reads CSARRGGADTGELFF. CDR3 bases: TGCAGTGCTAGACGGGGCGGGGCCGACACCGGGGAGCTGTTTTTT.

In its sample, this clonotype was seen a few times. CDR3 sequence: CASSESQGADGYTF. The CDR3 DNA reads as TGTGCCAGCAGTGAATCTCAGGGGGCCGATGGCTACACCTTC. This chain uses TRBV2 with TRBJ1-2; 8 bases map to TRBD1. This CDR3 comprises 14 residues. V lost 2 bases to trimming and J lost 6 bases; unmatched junction nucleotides: 5. Germline V gene lookup returns CDR1 SNHLY and CDR2 FYNNEI. The entire variable domain, with the rest obtained from reference TRBV2 and TRBJ1-2, is as follows: EPEVTQTPSHQVTQMGQEVILRCVPISNHLYFYWYRQILGQKVEFLVSFYNNEISEKSEIFDDQFSVERPDGSNFTLKIRSTKLEDSAMYFCASSESQGADGYTFGSGTRLTVV.

The rearrangement uses TRBV5-6 and TRBJ1-3; D gene unclear. Trimming took off 4 bases at V and 1 base at J, with 15 bases between the two ends. Germline CDR1 and CDR2: SGHDT and YYEEEE. CDR3 length: 16 residues. The CDR3 is CASSRDGLGSGNTIYF. The CDR3 bases are TGTGCCAGCAGCAGAGATGGACTTGGGTCTGGAAACACCATATATTTT.

A few counts support this clonotype. The V gene is TRBV4-1, the J gene TRBJ1-5; 7 bases map to TRBD1. CDR1 is MGHRA and CDR2 is YSYEKL in the germline V gene. Trimming took 5 bases from V and 5 from J; bases not matched to a gene: 6. This CDR3 spans 14 amino acids. The DNA for the CDR3 is TGCGCCAGCAGCAGGGACAGATGGGATCAGCCCCAGCATTTT. This encodes CASSRDRWDQPQHF.

This clonotype has more than one count but fewer than ten. The chain couples TRBV6-2 or TRBV6-3 to TRBJ1-1; D gene ambiguous. Trimming pared 6 bases from V and 5 bases from J, leaving 13 bases between. In germline, CDR1 is MNHEY, CDR2 SVGEGT. The CDR3 runs 13 residues. CDR3 loop: CASRLYGRTEAFF. The CDR3 coding sequence is TGTGCCAGCAGACTTTATGGAAGGACTGAAGCTTTCTTT.

The sample holds a few counts of this clonotype. The V gene is TRBV7-2, the J gene TRBJ2-7; perhaps D is TRBD1 or TRBD2 (5 bases each). This CDR3 has 13 residues. V gave up 5 bases and J gave up 4 bases, with 12 bases separating them. Germline lookup yields CDR1 SGHTA and CDR2 FQGNSA. The CDR3 loop is CASSGRDGYEQYV. CDR3 sequence (DNA): TGTGCCAGCAGCGGTAGGGACGGATACGAGCAGTACGTC.

A few counts support this clonotype. The chain recombines TRBV15 with TRBJ1-5; no firm D call. Trimming took off 5 bases at V and 8 bases at J, with 22 bases between the two ends. Per germline, CDR1 LNHNV and CDR2 YYDKDF (reference sequence). This CDR3 is built from 16 residues. The CDR3: CATSGRIWEHAEPQHF. The CDR3, as DNA: TGTGCCACCAGCGGAAGGATTTGGGAGCATGCGGAGCCCCAGCATTTT.

This clonotype has a handful of counts. The chain recombines TRBV7-2 with TRBJ2-1; 11 bases fit TRBD2. J lost 2 bases, V lost 0 bases, and 6 bases had no gene match. This CDR3 comprises 18 residues. The germline V gene encodes CDR1 SGHTA and CDR2 FQGNSA. CDR3 protein: CASSLAAPLAGAYNEQFF. The CDR3 region has the DNA TGTGCCAGCAGCTTAGCGGCCCCACTAGCGGGGGCCTACAATGAGCAGTTCTTC.

The V call is TRBV27, the J call TRBJ1-2; 7 nucleotides agree with TRBD1. Germline lookup yields CDR1 MNHEY and CDR2 SMNVEV (reference sequence). J gave up 0 bases and V 8 bases, and 6 bases lay outside the gene matches. This CDR3 region has 14 residues. The CDR3: CASQRQGANYGYTF. The CDR3 DNA reads TGTGCCAGCCAGAGACAGGGAGCTAACTATGGCTACACCTTC.

The chain carries TRBV20-1 and TRBJ1-2; D remains ambiguous. Germline values: CDR1 DFQATT, CDR2 SNEGSKA (reference sequence). With 4 bases removed from V and 4 bases from J, the gap between germline ends came to 7 bases. The CDR3 spans 11 residues. The CDR3 here is CSATRFYGYTF. The CDR3 DNA follows: TGCAGTGCTACAAGATTCTATGGCTACACCTTC.

This clonotype was detected only a few times. This chain links TRBV12-3 or TRBV12-4 with TRBJ1-2; tentative D call: TRBD1 (5 bases). The germline V and J ends were trimmed by 1 base and 3 bases, with 15 bases remaining between them. The CDR3 runs to 16 residues. CDR3 coding DNA: TGTGCCAGCAGTTTAGGATACCGGGACGGAGACTATGGCTACACCTTC. Protein: CASSLGYRDGDYGYTF.

This clonotype was counted between two and nine times. The V call is TRBV5-1, the J call TRBJ2-6; TRBD1 might be the D (6 bases). The CDR3 extends over 16 amino acids. Germline values: CDR1 SGHRS, CDR2 YFSETQ. With 4 bases removed from V and 4 bases from J, the gap between germline ends came to 15 bases. CDR3 coding DNA: TGCGCCAGCAGCGAATTACAGGGACGGGGGGCCAACGTCCTGACTTTC. Translated: CASSELQGRGANVLTF.

A remark on this clonotype: A much larger clone sits a single nucleotide away, making a read error possible. Here the CDR3 DNA reads TGTGCCAGCAGCCAAGGGGCACAGATGAATCGGCCCCAGCATTTT. Its protein product is CASSQGAQMNRPQHF. The chain links TRBV3-1 to TRBJ1-5, with no clear D. Germline V gene lookup returns CDR1 LGHDT and CDR2 YNNKEL (reference sequence). The CDR3 runs 15 residues.

V usage is TRBV2 and J usage is TRBJ2-5, with 10 positions matching TRBD2. Losses at the gene ends were 2 bases for V and 5 bases for J; bases not matched to a gene: 5. The CDR3 is 15 residues long. CDR1 and CDR2 (germline): SNHLY, FYNNEI. The CDR3 reads CASSELAGARETQYF. The CDR3 DNA reads as TGTGCCAGCAGTGAACTAGCGGGGGCACGGGAGACCCAGTACTTC.

CDR3 bases: TGCAGTCTCACGCGTACAAGCTCCTACGAGCAGTACTTC. This translates into CSLTRTSSYEQYF. The J gene is TRBJ2-7, the V gene TRBV20-1; no reliable D call. The CDR3 is 13 residues long. The germline CDR1 and CDR2 sequences are DFQATT and SNEGSKA (reference sequence). V was cut by 8 bases and J by 0 bases, with 14 bases left in between.

The chain links TRBV2 to TRBJ2-7, with 7 nucleotides matching TRBD2. The V gene end was trimmed by 2 bases and the J gene end by 3 bases; junction bases not matched to a gene: 10. The CDR3 is 16 amino acids. The germline V gene encodes CDR1 SNHLY and CDR2 FYNNEI. The CDR3 DNA sequence: TGTGCCAGCAGTGAATCGGGAGGTTCCCTCTACTACGAGCAGTACGTC. Residues: CASSESGGSLYYEQYV.